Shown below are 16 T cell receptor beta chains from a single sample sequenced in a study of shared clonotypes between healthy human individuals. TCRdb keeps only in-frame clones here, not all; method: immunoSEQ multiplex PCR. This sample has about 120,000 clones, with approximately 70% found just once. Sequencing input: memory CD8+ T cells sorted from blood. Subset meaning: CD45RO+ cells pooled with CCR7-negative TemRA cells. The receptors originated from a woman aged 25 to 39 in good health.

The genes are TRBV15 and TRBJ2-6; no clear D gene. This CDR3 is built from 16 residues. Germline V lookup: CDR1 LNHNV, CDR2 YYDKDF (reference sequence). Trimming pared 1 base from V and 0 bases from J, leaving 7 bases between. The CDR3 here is CATSRAGFSGANVLTF. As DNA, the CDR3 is TGTGCCACCAGCAGAGCGGGTTTCTCTGGGGCCAACGTCCTGACTTTC.

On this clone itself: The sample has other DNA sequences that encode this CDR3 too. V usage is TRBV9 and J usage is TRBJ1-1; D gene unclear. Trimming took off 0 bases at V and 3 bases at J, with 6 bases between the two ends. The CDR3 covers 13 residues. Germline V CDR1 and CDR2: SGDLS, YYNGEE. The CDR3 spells CASSVGVYTEAFF. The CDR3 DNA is TGTGCCAGCAGCGTAGGGGTGTACACTGAAGCTTTCTTT.

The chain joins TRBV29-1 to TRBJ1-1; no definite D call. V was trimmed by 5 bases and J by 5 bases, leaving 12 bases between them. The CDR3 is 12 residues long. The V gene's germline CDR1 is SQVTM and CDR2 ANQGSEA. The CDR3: CSVQQGETEAFF. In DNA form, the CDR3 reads TGCAGCGTTCAACAAGGTGAGACTGAAGCTTTCTTT.

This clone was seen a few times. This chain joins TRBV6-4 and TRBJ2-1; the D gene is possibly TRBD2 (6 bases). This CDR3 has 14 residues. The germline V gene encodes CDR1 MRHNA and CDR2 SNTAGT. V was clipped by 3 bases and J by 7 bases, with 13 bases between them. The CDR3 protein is CASSDSEGANEQFF. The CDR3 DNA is TGTGCCAGCAGTGATTCGGAGGGCGCAAATGAGCAGTTCTTC.

CDR3 sequence (DNA): TGTGCCACCAGCTACCGGACTAGCGGGATCTTTGAGCAGTTCTTC. Protein product: CATSYRTSGIFEQFF. The rearrangement joins TRBV15 to TRBJ2-1, with TRBD2 identical over 12 bases. Trimming took 5 bases from V and 9 from J; bases not matched to a gene: 8. Germline V gene data show CDR1 as LNHNV and CDR2 as YYDKDF (reference sequence). The CDR3 loop spans 15 amino acids.

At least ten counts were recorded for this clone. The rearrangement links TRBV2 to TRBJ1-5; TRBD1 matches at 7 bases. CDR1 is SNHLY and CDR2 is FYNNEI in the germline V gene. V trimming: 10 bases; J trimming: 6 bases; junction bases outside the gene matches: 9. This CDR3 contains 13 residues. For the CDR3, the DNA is TGTGCCACCGCTTCAGGGGACAGTCAGCCCCAGCATTTT. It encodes CATASGDSQPQHF. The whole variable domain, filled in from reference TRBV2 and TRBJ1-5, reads EPEVTQTPSHQVTQMGQEVILRCVPISNHLYFYWYRQILGQKVEFLVSFYNNEISEKSEIFDDQFSVERPDGSNFTLKIRSTKLEDSAMYFCATASGDSQPQHFGDGTRLSIL.

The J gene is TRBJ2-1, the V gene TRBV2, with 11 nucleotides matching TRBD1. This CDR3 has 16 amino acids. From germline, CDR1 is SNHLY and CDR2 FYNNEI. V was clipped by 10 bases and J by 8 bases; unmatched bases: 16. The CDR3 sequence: CATLIQTGTGGDEQFF. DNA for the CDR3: TGTGCCACACTAATCCAGACCGGGACAGGGGGGGATGAGCAGTTCTTC.

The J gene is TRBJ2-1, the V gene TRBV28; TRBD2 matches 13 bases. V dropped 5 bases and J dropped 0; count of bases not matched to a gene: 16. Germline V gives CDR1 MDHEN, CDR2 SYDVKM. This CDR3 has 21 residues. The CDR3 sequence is CASSPRPGLAGPLSSYNEQFF. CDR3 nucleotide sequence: TGTGCCAGCAGTCCGCGCCCGGGACTAGCGGGACCGCTGAGCTCCTACAATGAGCAGTTCTTC.

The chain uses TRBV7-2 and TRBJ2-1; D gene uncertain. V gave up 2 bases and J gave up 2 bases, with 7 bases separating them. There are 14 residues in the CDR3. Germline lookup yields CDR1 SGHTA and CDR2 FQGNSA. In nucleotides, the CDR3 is TGTGCCAGCAGCTTACTGGACCCCTACAATGAGCAGTTCTTC. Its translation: CASSLLDPYNEQFF.

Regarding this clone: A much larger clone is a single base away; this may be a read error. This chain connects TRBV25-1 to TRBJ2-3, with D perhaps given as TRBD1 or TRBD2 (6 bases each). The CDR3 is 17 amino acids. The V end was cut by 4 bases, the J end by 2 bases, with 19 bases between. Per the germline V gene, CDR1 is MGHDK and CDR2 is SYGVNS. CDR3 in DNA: TGTGCCAGCAGTGCTCCTCGGGGGCCCTTAATCACAGATACGCAGTATTTT. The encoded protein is CASSAPRGPLITDTQYF.

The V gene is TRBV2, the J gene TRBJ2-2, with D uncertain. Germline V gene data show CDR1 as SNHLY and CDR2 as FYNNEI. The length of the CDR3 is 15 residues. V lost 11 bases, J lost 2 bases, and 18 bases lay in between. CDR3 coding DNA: TGTGCCTCCAGTGAAGGGTACACCAACACCGGGGAGCTGTTTTTT. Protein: CASSEGYTNTGELFF.

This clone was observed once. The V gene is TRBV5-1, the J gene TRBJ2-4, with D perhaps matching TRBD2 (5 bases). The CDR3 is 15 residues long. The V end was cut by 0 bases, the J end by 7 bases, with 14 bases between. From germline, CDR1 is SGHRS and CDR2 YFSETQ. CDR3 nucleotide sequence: TGCGCCAGCAGCTTGGAATATACGGGAAGGAACATTCAGTACTTC. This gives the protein CASSLEYTGRNIQYF.

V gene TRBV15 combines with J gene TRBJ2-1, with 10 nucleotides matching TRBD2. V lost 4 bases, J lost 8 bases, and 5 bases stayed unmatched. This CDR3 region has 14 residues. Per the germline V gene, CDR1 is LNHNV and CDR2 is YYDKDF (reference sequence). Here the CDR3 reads CATSIGLAGDEQFF. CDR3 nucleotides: TGTGCCACCAGCATCGGCCTAGCGGGAGATGAGCAGTTCTTC.

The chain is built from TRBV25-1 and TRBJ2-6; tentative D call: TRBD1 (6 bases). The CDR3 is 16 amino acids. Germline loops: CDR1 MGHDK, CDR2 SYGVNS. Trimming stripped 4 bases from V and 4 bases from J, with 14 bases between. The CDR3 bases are TGTGCCAGCAGTGCGCAACAGGGTTCAGGGGCCAACGTCCTGACTTTC. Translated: CASSAQQGSGANVLTF. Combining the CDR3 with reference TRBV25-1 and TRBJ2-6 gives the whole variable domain EADIYQTPRYLVIGTGKKITLECSQTMGHDKMYWYQQDPGMELHLIHYSYGVNSTEKGDLSSESTVSRIRTEHFPLTLESARPSHTSQYLCASSAQQGSGANVLTFGAGSRLTVL.

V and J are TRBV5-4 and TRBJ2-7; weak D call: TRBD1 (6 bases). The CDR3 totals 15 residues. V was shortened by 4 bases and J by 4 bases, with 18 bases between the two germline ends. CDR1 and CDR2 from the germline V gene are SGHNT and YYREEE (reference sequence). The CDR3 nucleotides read TGTGCCAGCAGCCAAGGGACACCCGTTCTGTACGAGCAGTACTTC. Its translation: CASSQGTPVLYEQYF.

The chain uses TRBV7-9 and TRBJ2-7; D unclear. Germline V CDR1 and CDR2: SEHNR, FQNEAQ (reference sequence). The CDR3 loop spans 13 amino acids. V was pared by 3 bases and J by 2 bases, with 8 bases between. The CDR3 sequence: CASSFAGTYEQYF. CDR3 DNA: TGTGCCAGCAGCTTTGCCGGCACCTACGAGCAGTACTTC.